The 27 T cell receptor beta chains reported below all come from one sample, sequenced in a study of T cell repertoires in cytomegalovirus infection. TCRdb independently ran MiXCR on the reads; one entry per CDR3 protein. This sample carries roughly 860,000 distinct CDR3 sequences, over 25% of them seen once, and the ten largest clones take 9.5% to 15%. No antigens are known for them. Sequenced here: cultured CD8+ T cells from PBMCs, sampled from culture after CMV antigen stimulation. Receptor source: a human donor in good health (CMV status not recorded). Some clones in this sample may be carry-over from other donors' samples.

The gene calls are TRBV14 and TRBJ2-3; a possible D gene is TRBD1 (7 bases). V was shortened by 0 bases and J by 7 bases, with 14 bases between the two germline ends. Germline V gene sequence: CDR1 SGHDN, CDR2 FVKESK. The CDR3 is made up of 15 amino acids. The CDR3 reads CASSQEAAGGYTQYF. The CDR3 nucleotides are TGTGCCAGCAGCCAAGAGGCGGCAGGGGGGTATACGCAGTATTTT. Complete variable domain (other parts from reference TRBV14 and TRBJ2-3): EAGVTQFPSHSVIEKGQTVTLRCDPISGHDNLYWYRRVMGKEIKFLLHFVKESKQDESGMPNNRFLAERTGGTYSTLKVQPAELEDSGVYFCASSQEAAGGYTQYFGPGTRLTVL.

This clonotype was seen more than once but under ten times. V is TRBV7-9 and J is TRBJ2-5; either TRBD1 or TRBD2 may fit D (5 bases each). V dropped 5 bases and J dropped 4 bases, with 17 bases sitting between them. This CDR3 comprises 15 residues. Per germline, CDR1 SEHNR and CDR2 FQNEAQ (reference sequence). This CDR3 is CASSQPGRMGETQYF. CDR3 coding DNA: TGTGCCAGCAGCCAGCCGGGACGGATGGGAGAGACCCAGTACTTC.

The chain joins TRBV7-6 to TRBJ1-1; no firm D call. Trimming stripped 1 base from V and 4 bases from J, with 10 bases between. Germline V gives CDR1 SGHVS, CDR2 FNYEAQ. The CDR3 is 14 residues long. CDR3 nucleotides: TGTGCCAGCAGCTTAGTGGGTTTTGTCACTGAAGCTTTCTTT. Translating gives CASSLVGFVTEAFF.

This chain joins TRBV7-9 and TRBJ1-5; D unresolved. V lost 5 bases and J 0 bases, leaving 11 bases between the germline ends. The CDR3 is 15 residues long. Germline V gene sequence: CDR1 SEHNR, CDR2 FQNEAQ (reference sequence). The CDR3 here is CASSPPTDSNQPQHF. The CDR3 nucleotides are TGTGCCAGCAGCCCCCCCACAGATAGCAATCAGCCCCAGCATTTT.

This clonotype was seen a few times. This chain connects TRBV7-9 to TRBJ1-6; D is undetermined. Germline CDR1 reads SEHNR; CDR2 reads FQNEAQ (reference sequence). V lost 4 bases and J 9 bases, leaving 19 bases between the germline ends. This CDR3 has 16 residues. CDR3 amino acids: CASSSGATKRISPLHF. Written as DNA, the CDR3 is TGTGCCAGCAGCTCAGGAGCTACTAAAAGGATTTCACCCCTCCACTTT. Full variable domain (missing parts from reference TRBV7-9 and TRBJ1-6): DTGVSQNPRHKITKRGQNVTFRCDPISEHNRLYWYRQTLGQGPEFLTYFQNEAQLEKSRLLSDRFSAERPKGSFSTLEIQRTEQGDSAMYLCASSSGATKRISPLHFGNGTRLTVT.

CDR3 loop: CASSYGRAYGYTF. Written as DNA, the CDR3 is TGTGCCAGCAGTTATGGCAGGGCATATGGCTACACCTTC. The chain recombines TRBV12-3 or TRBV12-4 with TRBJ1-2; a possible D gene is TRBD1 (5 bases). CDR3 length equals 13 residues. V lost 4 bases, J lost 5 bases, and 11 bases lay in between.

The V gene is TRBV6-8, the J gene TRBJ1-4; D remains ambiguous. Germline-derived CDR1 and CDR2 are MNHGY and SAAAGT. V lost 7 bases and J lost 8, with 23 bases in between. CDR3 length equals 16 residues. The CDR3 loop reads CASTSSLWRAGEKLFF. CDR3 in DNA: TGTGCCAGCACGTCCTCTCTGTGGAGGGCGGGAGAAAAACTGTTTTTT.

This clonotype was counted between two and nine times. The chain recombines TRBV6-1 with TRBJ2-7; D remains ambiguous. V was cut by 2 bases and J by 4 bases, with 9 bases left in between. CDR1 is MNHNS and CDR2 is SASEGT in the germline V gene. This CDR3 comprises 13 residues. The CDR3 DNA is TGTGCCAGCAGTGAATCGACATTTTACGAGCAGTACGTC. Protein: CASSESTFYEQYV.

This CDR3 is CASSLVRDRSYEQYF. For the CDR3, the DNA is TGTGCCAGCAGTTTGGTACGGGACAGGTCCTACGAGCAGTACTTC. The chain links TRBV12-3 or TRBV12-4 to TRBJ2-7; the match to TRBD1 covers 8 bases. The CDR3 extends over 15 amino acids. Trimming took 3 bases from V and 1 from J; bases not matched to a gene: 5.

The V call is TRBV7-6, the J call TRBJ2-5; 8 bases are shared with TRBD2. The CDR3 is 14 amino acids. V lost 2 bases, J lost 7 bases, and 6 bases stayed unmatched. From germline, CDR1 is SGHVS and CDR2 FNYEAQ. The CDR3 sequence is CASSLTGGARTQYF. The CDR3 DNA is TGTGCCAGCAGCTTAACCGGGGGGGCCAGGACCCAGTACTTC.

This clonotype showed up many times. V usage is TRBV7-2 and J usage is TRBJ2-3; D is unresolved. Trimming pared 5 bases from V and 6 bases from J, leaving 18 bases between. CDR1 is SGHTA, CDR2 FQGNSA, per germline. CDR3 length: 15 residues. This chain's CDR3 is CASSPGLSILDTQYF. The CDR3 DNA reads TGTGCCAGCAGCCCTGGGCTATCCATATTGGATACGCAGTATTTT. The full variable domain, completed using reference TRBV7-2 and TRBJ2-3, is GAGVSQSPSNKVTEKGKDVELRCDPISGHTALYWYRQSLGQGLEFLIYFQGNSAPDKSGLPSDRFSAERTGGSVSTLTIQRTQQEDSAVYLCASSPGLSILDTQYFGPGTRLTVL.

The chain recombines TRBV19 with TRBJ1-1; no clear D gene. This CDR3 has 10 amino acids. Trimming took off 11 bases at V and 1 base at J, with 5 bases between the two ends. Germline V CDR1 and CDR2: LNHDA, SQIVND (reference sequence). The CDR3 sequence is CARGNTEAFF. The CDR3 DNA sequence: TGTGCCCGGGGGAACACTGAAGCTTTCTTT. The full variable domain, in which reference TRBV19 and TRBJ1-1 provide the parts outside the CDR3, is DGGITQSPKYLFRKEGQNVTLSCEQNLNHDAMYWYRQDPGQGLRLIYYSQIVNDFQKGDIAEGYSVSREKKESFPLTVTSAQKNPTAFYLCARGNTEAFFGQGTRLTVV.

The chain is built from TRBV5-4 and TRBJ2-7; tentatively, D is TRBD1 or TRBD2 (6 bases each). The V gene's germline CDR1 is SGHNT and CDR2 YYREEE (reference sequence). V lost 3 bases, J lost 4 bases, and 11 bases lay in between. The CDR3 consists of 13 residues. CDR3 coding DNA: TGTGCCAGCAGCTCCCCGGGGGCTTACGAGCAGTACGTC. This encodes CASSSPGAYEQYV.

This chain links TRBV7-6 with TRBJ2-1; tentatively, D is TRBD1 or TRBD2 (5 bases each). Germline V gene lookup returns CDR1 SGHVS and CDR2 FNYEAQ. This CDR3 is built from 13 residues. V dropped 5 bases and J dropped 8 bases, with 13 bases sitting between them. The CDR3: CASSRDAVHEQFF. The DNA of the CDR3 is TGTGCCAGCAGCAGGGACGCCGTCCATGAGCAGTTCTTC.

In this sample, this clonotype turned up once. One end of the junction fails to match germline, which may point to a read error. The CDR3 reads CANSLVWETSTDTQYF. CDR3 bases: TGTGCCAACAGCTTAGTGTGGGAGACCAGCACAGATACGCAGTATTTT. J is TRBJ2-3 and V is TRBV11-1; weak D call: TRBD2 (5 bases). The CDR3 spans 16 residues. Germline CDR1 and CDR2: SGHAT and FQDESV (reference sequence).

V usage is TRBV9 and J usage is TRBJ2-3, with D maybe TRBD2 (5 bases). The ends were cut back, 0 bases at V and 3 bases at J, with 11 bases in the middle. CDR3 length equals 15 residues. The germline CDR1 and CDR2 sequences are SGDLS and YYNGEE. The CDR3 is CASSVGERGTDTQYF. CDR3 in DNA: TGTGCCAGCAGCGTAGGAGAACGGGGAACAGATACGCAGTATTTT.

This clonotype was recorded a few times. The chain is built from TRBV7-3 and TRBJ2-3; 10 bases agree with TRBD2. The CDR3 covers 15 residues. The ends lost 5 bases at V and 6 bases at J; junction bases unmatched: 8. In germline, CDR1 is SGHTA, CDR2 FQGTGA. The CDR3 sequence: CASSVLAGVPDTQYF. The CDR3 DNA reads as TGTGCCAGCAGCGTTCTAGCGGGGGTCCCCGATACGCAGTATTTT.

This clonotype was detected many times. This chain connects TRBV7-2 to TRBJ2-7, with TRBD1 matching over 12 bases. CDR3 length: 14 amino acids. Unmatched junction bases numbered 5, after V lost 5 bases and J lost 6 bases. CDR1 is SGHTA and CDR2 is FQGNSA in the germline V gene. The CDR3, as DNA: TGTGCCAGCAGCGGCCGGGACAGGGGGCTCGAGCAGTACTTC. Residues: CASSGRDRGLEQYF.

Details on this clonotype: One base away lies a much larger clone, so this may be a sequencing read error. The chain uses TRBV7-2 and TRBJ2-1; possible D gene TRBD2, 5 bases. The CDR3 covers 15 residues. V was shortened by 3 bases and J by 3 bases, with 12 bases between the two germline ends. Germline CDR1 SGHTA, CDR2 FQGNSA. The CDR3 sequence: CASSFTRSFYNEQFF. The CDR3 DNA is TGTGCCAGCAGCTTTACTAGGAGCTTCTACAATGAGCAGTTCTTC.

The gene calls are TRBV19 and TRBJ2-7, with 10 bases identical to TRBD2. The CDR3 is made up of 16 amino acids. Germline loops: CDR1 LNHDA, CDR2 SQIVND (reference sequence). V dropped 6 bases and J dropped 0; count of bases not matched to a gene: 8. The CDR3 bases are TGTGCCAGTAGCTCGCGGCTAGCGGGGGCCTCCTACGAGCAGTACTTC. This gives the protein CASSSRLAGASYEQYF.

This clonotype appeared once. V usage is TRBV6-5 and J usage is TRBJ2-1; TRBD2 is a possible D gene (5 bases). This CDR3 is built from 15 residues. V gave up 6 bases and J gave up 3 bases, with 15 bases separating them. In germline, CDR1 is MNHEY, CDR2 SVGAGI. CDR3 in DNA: TGTGCCAGCAGCCCCGGGGTGGGCCTCTACAATGAGCAGTTCTTC. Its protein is CASSPGVGLYNEQFF.

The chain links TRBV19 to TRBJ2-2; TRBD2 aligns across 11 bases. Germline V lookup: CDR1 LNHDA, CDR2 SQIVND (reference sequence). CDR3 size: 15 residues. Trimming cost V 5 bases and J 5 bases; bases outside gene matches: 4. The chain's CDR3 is CASSFSGGVTGELFF. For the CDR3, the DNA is TGTGCCAGTAGTTTTAGCGGGGGGGTAACCGGGGAGCTGTTTTTT. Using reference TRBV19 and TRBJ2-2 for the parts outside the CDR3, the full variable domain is DGGITQSPKYLFRKEGQNVTLSCEQNLNHDAMYWYRQDPGQGLRLIYYSQIVNDFQKGDIAEGYSVSREKKESFPLTVTSAQKNPTAFYLCASSFSGGVTGELFFGEGSRLTVL.

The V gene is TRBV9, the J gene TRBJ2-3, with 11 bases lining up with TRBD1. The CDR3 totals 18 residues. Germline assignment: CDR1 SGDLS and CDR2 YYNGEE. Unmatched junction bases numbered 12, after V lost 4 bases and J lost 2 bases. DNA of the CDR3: TGTGCCAGCAGCCCTAGCCTCTGGGACAGGGGGTTCACAGATACGCAGTATTTT. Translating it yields CASSPSLWDRGFTDTQYF.

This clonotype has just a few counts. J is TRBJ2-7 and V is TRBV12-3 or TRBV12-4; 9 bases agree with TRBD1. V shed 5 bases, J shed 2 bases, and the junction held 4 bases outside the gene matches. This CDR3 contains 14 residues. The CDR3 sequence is CASSKGQGTYEQYF. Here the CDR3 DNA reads TGTGCCAGCAGTAAAGGACAGGGGACCTACGAGCAGTACTTC.

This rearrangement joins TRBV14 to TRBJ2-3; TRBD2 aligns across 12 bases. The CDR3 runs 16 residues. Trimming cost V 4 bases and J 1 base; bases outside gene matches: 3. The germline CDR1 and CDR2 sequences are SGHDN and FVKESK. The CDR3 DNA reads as TGTGCCAGCAGCCGGACTAGCGGGGAGCGCACAGATACGCAGTATTTT. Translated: CASSRTSGERTDTQYF.

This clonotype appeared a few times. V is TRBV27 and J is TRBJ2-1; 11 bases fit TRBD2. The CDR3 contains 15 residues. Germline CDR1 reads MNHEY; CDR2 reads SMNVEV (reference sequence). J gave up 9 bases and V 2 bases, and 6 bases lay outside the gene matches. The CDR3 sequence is CASSLDSGGVGEQFF. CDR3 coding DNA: TGTGCCAGCAGTTTAGATAGCGGGGGGGTGGGTGAGCAGTTCTTC.

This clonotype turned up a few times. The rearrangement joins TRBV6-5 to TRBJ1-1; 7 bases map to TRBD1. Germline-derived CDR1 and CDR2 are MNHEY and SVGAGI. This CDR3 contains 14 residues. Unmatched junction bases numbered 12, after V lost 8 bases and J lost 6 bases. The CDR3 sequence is CASWVSWTGAEAFF. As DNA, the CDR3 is TGTGCCAGCTGGGTATCATGGACAGGAGCTGAAGCTTTCTTT.